These T cell receptor beta chains were read from a single sample in a study of blood T cell repertoires in COVID-19. Sequenced by immunoSEQ multiplex PCR; TCRdb stores in-frame clones only, minus some. The sample holds about 74,000 clones; around 90% are singletons and the top ten take about 9%. Sequencing input: peripheral blood. The receptors come from a human donor in a cohort sampled during active COVID-19. Both conserved end residues are trimmed from each CDR3. Expanded clones are given a class, and other clones once, few, many or no size at all.

j_call v_call clone_size cdr3_aa
TRBJ1-4 TRBV4-2 NA ASSQGGGGRSFLNEKLF
TRBJ2-5 TRBV9 NA ASSVGPGSGKETQY
TRBJ2-2 TRBV4-1 NA ASSQDRWRVNTGELF
TRBJ1-3 TRBV28 NA ASRQDIASGNTIY
TRBJ2-1 TRBV6-1 NA ASSEDFNYSEQF
TRBJ2-3 TRBV9 NA ASSVASRITDTQY
TRBJ2-3 TRBV4-3 NA ASSQQRTDTQY
TRBJ2-3 TRBV7-2 once ASGTGGVDTQY
TRBJ2-7 TRBV4-1 NA ASSQVEGGTYEQY
TRBJ1-5 TRBV19 NA ASSGTGRNQPQH
TRBJ2-3 TRBV19 few ASSISRAKTQY
TRBJ2-1 TRBV27 NA ASSNAGARLNEQF
TRBJ2-3 TRBV25-1 once ASTETLAGGTDTQY
TRBJ2-7 TRBV6-4 NA ASSEGQGAPYEQY
TRBJ2-7 TRBV10-3 NA AISESSGSSYEQY
TRBJ2-3 TRBV4-3 NA ASSQGGRGLSTDTQY
TRBJ2-1 TRBV6-2/TRBV6-3 NA ASSRRFGQGSNEQF
TRBJ2-7 TRBV25-1 NA ASSMRQGYEQY
TRBJ1-1 TRBV6-2/TRBV6-3 NA ASSTRGLNTEAF
TRBJ2-1 TRBV19 NA ASRSLPTLSSYNEQF
TRBJ1-5 TRBV18 NA ASSPLAVDQPQH
TRBJ2-2 TRBV6-4 few ASSDSGAGELF
TRBJ1-3 TRBV28 medium-sized ASSPPTASSGNTIY
TRBJ2-5 TRBV9 once ASSQGLAEYQETQY
TRBJ2-5 TRBV9 NA ASSVGRSGQQETQY
TRBJ1-4 TRBV25-1 NA ASSSHPGTGDFNEKLF
TRBJ1-1 TRBV18 NA ASSPSPGDVTEAF
TRBJ2-3 TRBV7-9 NA ASSWRNLRQGGSTDTQY
TRBJ2-1 TRBV5-5 NA ASSDRTGRTYNEQF
TRBJ2-7 TRBV7-9 NA ASSHSSGISYEQY
TRBJ2-1 TRBV20-1 NA SASPLNEQF
TRBJ2-5 TRBV12-3/TRBV12-4 once ASSGDSQETQY
TRBJ2-1 TRBV9 NA ASSVGGSESGKQF
TRBJ2-7 TRBV18 NA ASSPMRTGRISYEQY
TRBJ2-1 TRBV30 NA AWSVLKGLVYNEQF
TRBJ2-1 TRBV5-4 NA ASSLRGTGINEQF
TRBJ1-3 TRBV3-1/TRBV3-2 NA ASSPRSGSGNTIY
TRBJ1-5 TRBV21-1 NA ASSNATHDRRNQPQH
TRBJ2-7 TRBV4-3 NA ASSPTSGVAYEQY
TRBJ2-1 TRBV5-1 once ASSLGFSSYNEQF
TRBJ1-3 TRBV7-3 NA ASSSDSTSGNTIY
TRBJ2-7 TRBV11-3 NA ASSPTAGNNEQY
TRBJ1-3 TRBV18 NA ASSPVTGGNTIY
TRBJ2-3 TRBV7-6 NA ASSLGRGRTDTQY